This T cell receptor (beta chain) is from a study of beta chain features in type 1 diabetes. Findings and limits, study-wide: Insertions were fewer and deletions more numerous at VDJ junctions in type 1 diabetes patients.

One heparinised draw, averaging roughly 100 mL, was taken per donor. Sorted CD4+ subsets: naive, central memory, regulatory, stem cell-like memory (CD45RO/CCR7/CD25/CD127/CD95/CD27 panel). All of the sorted populations showed purity greater than 95%. Investigators reverse transcribed all isolated RNA, so they sequenced expressed TCRB transcripts. The method was immunoSEQ multiplex PCR; TCRdb's version includes in-frame clones alone and lacks a portion of them. The sample shows fewer than 650,000 clones, around a sixth of them seen only once. This clone has just a few counts. Its antigen is not known. V shed 0 bases, J shed 4 bases, and the junction held 4 bases outside the gene matches. This CDR3 has 16 amino acids. Per the germline V gene, CDR1 is KGHSH and CDR2 is LQKENI.

This sequence was found in a man aged 18-30 years in good health. The chain combines TRBV18 with TRBJ2-3; 10 bases map to TRBD1. Sequencing was performed on naive CD4+ T cells from blood. DNA for the CDR3: TGTGCCAGCTCACCACCCCGGGACAGGGGATCAGATACGCAGTATTTT. Amino acids: CASSPPRDRGSDTQYF.